One and the same sample provided the 17 T cell receptor beta chains below, sequenced in a study of blood T cell repertoires in COVID-19. The repertoire was sequenced with immunoSEQ multiplex PCR; TCRdb's copy has only in-frame clones and lacks some. Of under 200,000 clones in the sample, more than 75% were seen once. Sample: peripheral blood. All receptors derive from a man aged 35 to 55 with active or convalescent COVID-19.

This chain uses TRBV2 with TRBJ1-2; 7 nucleotides line up with TRBD1. V lost 9 bases, J lost 0 bases, and 10 bases stayed unmatched. Germline values: CDR1 SNHLY, CDR2 FYNNEI. The CDR3 totals 15 residues. DNA of the CDR3: TGTGCCAGAAAACCCCGGGACAGCTCTAACTATGGCTACACCTTC. Residues: CARKPRDSSNYGYTF. The full variable domain, rest sourced from reference TRBV2 and TRBJ1-2, is EPEVTQTPSHQVTQMGQEVILRCVPISNHLYFYWYRQILGQKVEFLVSFYNNEISEKSEIFDDQFSVERPDGSNFTLKIRSTKLEDSAMYFCARKPRDSSNYGYTFGSGTRLTVV.

On this clone: This sample includes further DNA sequences coding for the same CDR3. The rearrangement links TRBV5-1 to TRBJ1-1; weak D call: TRBD1 (5 bases). CDR1 is SGHRS and CDR2 is YFSETQ in the germline V gene. V was shortened by 2 bases and J by 4 bases, with 9 bases between the two germline ends. This CDR3 is built from 13 residues. The CDR3, as DNA: TGCGCCAGCAGCTTAGACGGGGGCACTGAAGCTTTCTTT. Translation: CASSLDGGTEAFF.

This clone was observed once. This chain uses TRBV5-1 with TRBJ2-5, with 11 bases lining up with TRBD2. Germline trimming cut 4 bases from V and 1 base from J; bases unmatched to any gene: 6. The CDR3 runs to 16 residues. CDR1 and CDR2 from the germline V gene are SGHRS and YFSETQ. This chain's CDR3 is CASSASSGGPQETQYF. The CDR3 DNA follows: TGCGCCAGCAGCGCCTCTAGCGGGGGGCCCCAAGAGACCCAGTACTTC.

The V call is TRBV6-7, the J call TRBJ2-7; D call uncertain. TRBV6-7 is marked as an open reading frame, function uncertain. The CDR3 spans 19 residues. V was shortened by 2 bases and J by 5 bases, with 28 bases between the two germline ends. CDR3 residues: CASSYLARPRYPLLHEQYF. CDR3 coding DNA: TGTGCCAGCAGTTACCTGGCGAGGCCCCGCTATCCTCTTTTACACGAGCAGTACTTC.

J is TRBJ2-5 and V is TRBV7-2; 8 bases line up with TRBD1. Germline V gene data show CDR1 as SGHTA and CDR2 as FQGNSA. The length of the CDR3 is 16 residues. The trim removed 3 bases at V and 5 bases at J, leaving 11 bases unmatched. In nucleotides, the CDR3 is TGTGCCAGCAGCTTCCAGTTTACAGGGGGTGGGGAGACCCAGTACTTC. It encodes CASSFQFTGGGETQYF.

CDR3 sequence: CASSVPAGGYEQFF. In nucleotides, the CDR3 is TGTGCCAGCAGTGTGCCAGCGGGAGGGTATGAGCAGTTCTTC. The rearrangement links TRBV2 to TRBJ2-1, with 10 positions matching TRBD2. This CDR3 has 14 residues. J lost 8 bases, V lost 4 bases, and 5 bases had no gene match. CDR1 SNHLY and CDR2 FYNNEI come from the germline V gene.

The rearrangement joins TRBV9 to TRBJ1-2; 9 bases are a match to TRBD1. This CDR3 region has 14 residues. Losses at the gene ends were 2 bases for V and 7 bases for J; bases not matched to a gene: 6. Germline assignment: CDR1 SGDLS and CDR2 YYNGEE. CDR3 region: CASSVTGQGSGYTF. CDR3 bases: TGTGCCAGCAGCGTGACCGGACAGGGGAGTGGCTACACCTTC.

This chain links TRBV5-1 with TRBJ1-1; D uncertain. Trimming took off 5 bases at V and 3 bases at J, with 8 bases between the two ends. The CDR3 contains 12 residues. The germline V gene has CDR1 SGHRS and CDR2 YFSETQ. CDR3: CASSWEDTEAFF. The CDR3 nucleotides read TGCGCCAGCAGTTGGGAGGACACTGAAGCTTTCTTT. Drawing the rest from reference TRBV5-1 and TRBJ1-1, the complete variable domain is KAGVTQTPRYLIKTRGQQVTLSCSPISGHRSVSWYQQTPGQGLQFLFEYFSETQRNKGNFPGRFSGRQFSNSRSEMNVSTLELGDSALYLCASSWEDTEAFFGQGTRLTVV.

The chain links TRBV9 to TRBJ1-1; D not certain. Germline loops: CDR1 SGDLS, CDR2 YYNGEE. Trimming removed 4 bases from V and 0 bases from J, with 10 bases in between. The CDR3 totals 14 residues. CDR3 amino acids: CASSLGELNTEAFF. For the CDR3, the DNA is TGTGCCAGCAGCCTCGGGGAACTGAACACTGAAGCTTTCTTT.

J is TRBJ2-2 and V is TRBV4-3; 12 bases map to TRBD2. This CDR3 has 15 residues. The V gene's germline CDR1 is LGHNA and CDR2 YSLEER. Germline trimming cut 4 bases from V and 8 bases from J; bases unmatched to any gene: 5. The CDR3 region is CASSRRLAGDGELFF. The CDR3 bases are TGCGCCAGCAGCCGCCGACTAGCGGGGGATGGGGAGCTGTTTTTT.

V is TRBV21-1 and J is TRBJ2-3; the table gives TRBD2 as D, unverified against the DNA. TRBV21-1 is described as a pseudogene. This CDR3 region has 17 residues. CDR3 bases: TGTGCCAGCAGCAAAGGCGCTAGCGGGGATTACACAGATACGCAGTATTTT. Its translation: CASSKGASGDYTDTQYF.

The chain employs TRBV6-5 and TRBJ2-2; a possible D gene is TRBD2 (6 bases). V lost 4 bases, J lost 1 base, and 10 bases lay in between. The CDR3 is 15 residues long. In germline, CDR1 is MNHEY, CDR2 SVGAGI. CDR3 sequence reads: CASSWGLRNTGELFF. DNA for the CDR3: TGTGCCAGCAGTTGGGGACTCAGGAACACCGGGGAGCTGTTTTTT.

This chain links TRBV28 with TRBJ1-1; the D is unclear. The CDR3 loop spans 11 amino acids. Germline values: CDR1 MDHEN, CDR2 SYDVKM. Trimming took 8 bases from V and 0 from J, leaving 4 bases between them. DNA for the CDR3: TGTGCCAGCCGCGTGAACACTGAAGCTTTCTTT. Protein sequence: CASRVNTEAFF.

The V call is TRBV11-3, the J call TRBJ2-2; weak D call: TRBD1 (5 bases). V lost 5 bases and J lost 7, with 17 bases in between. The germline V gene has CDR1 SGHNT and CDR2 YENEEA. The CDR3 is made up of 15 amino acids. This CDR3 reads CASSPNPGRGGELFF. CDR3 DNA sequence: TGTGCCAGCAGCCCGAACCCAGGGCGCGGCGGGGAGCTGTTTTTT.

The rearrangement uses TRBV30 and TRBJ1-5; D unresolved. The CDR3 has 15 residues. Germline V lookup: CDR1 GTSNPN, CDR2 SVGIG (reference sequence). Between the trimmed V and J ends, which lost 2 bases and 4 bases, there was a span of 15 bases. Written as DNA, the CDR3 is TGTGCCTGGAGTACCGGGGATTCGTATAATCAGCCCCAGCATTTT. Its protein product is CAWSTGDSYNQPQHF.

The V gene is TRBV5-1, the J gene TRBJ1-6; tentatively, D is TRBD1 (6 bases). The CDR3 consists of 17 residues. Germline V CDR1 and CDR2: SGHRS, YFSETQ. V gave up 3 bases and J gave up 2 bases, with 15 bases separating them. The CDR3 DNA sequence: TGCGCCAGCAGCTCCTCAAACAGGGACCCCTATAATTCACCCCTCCACTTT. It encodes CASSSSNRDPYNSPLHF.

In DNA form, the CDR3 reads TGTGCCAGCAGCGTCCGGACAGATAGTAATAGGTTCACCTTC. Translated: CASSVRTDSNRFTF. V gene TRBV5-8 combines with J gene TRBJ1-2; possible D gene TRBD1, 6 bases. This CDR3 contains 14 residues. Trimming stripped 4 bases from V and 13 bases from J, with 23 bases between. CDR1 is SGHTS, CDR2 YDEGEE, per germline.